This TCR beta chain emerged from a study of blood T cells in healthy people across ages (dated by TCRdb to the mid-2010s). Describing the broader study: In model experiments, roughly one uniquely barcoded TCR beta cDNA molecule per two T cells was captured by template switching. Age-related changes in TCR beta repertoire diversity were measured in the study by deep sequencing normalized with unique cDNA molecular identifiers. Four age groups were formed from the donors: young (average about 15 years), middle-aged (approximately 39), aged (approximately 60) and long-lived (82). To avoid experimental bias, donors of different ages were distributed randomly across sequencing lanes. The study analyzed two additional independent replicas of 1 million unique cDNA reads from the same blood draw for two donors, one aged 18 to 29 and one aged 80 or older. Overall results and qualifications from the work: Compared with the aged group, the long-lived group had more naive CD4+ T cells, fewer expanded clones and increased TCR diversity, suggesting age selection. As age increased, observed TCR beta diversity per million T cells dropped in a roughly linear way, and a significant reduction was already evident by age approximately 40. Because profiling used bulk unsorted PBMCs, naive and antigen-experienced compartments could not be compared conclusively. Observed TCR beta diversity correlated strongly with the percentage of naive T cells measured by flow cytometry. Donor CMV infection status was unknown, potentially confounding age-related changes in expanded clonotypes. Estimates of total diversity based on one million sequenced T cells were regarded as lower bounds and as underestimates.

Libraries came from 5' RACE. Sequencing relied on an Illumina HiSeq 2500. A second roughly 6 to 11 cycle PCR used a sample-barcoded 5' primer and a J-beta primer mix. Each TCR beta cDNA molecule received a unique molecular identifier from a template-switch 5' adaptor carrying 12 random nucleotides. Each sample yielded at least 2.5 million CDR3-containing paired-end reads. First-strand cDNA synthesis was performed from all RNA using the Mint cDNA synthesis kit, with priming by a TRBC-specific oligonucleotide. Following uracil-DNA glycosylase treatment, a first 18-cycle PCR with universal primers M1SS and BC2_uni_R was performed on all cDNA. In the source study's methods: Normalization of each sample was performed by random selection of 1 million high-quality reads, each carrying a distinct molecular identifier. Instead of being binned into consensus sequences, reads that shared molecular identifiers were thrown out. MiTCR, set to a Q25 quality threshold and the strictest error-elimination algorithm, was used for CDR3 identification, clonotype clustering and error correction. A nonparametric unseen species model using Euler transformation provided a lower-bound estimate of total TCR beta diversity. TCRdb trimmed public reads at Q25 via fastp, called clones via MiXCR and kept in-frame beta chains. Every distinct CDR3 protein forms one entry, paired with its most common genes and DNA. The V and J calls follow TCRdb's processing rather than the paper's. The sample table shows approximately 700,000 distinct CDR3 sequences, and around 32% are seen once. The ten largest make up approximately 15% of the sample.

The cysteine opens and the phenylalanine closes a CDR3 of 14 amino acids. This entry keeps only the CDR3 DNA: 42 bases, framed from base 1. Per the germline V gene, ENHRY is the CDR1 and SYGVKD is the CDR2. The 39 donors, aged about 6 to 100 years, were systemically healthy Caucasian individuals from Russia. Approximately 10 milliliters of peripheral blood were collected from each donor into EDTA-treated Vacutainer tubes. Ficoll-Paque density-gradient centrifugation was used to isolate PBMCs, with at least 6.5 million per sample. Total RNA, at least 6 micrograms per sample, was extracted from PBMCs with Trizol reagent. The percentages of naive CD45RAhigh/CD27high T cells were determined by flow cytometry on a PBMC aliquot from every donor. Concerning this clonotype itself: Its recognized antigen is unknown. At one end the junction does not follow the germline gene, possibly because of a read error.

Rearrangement joined TRBV10-3 to TRBJ1-4, with no D gene named confidently. The material sequenced was blood. The sequence came from a woman older than 75 in good health. Donor details come from another sample of the same person, matched by shared clones. The CDR3 region reads CASSEISTNEKLFF. The DNA sequence follows: TGTGCCAGCAGTGAGATCAGTACTAATGAAAAACTGTTTTTT.